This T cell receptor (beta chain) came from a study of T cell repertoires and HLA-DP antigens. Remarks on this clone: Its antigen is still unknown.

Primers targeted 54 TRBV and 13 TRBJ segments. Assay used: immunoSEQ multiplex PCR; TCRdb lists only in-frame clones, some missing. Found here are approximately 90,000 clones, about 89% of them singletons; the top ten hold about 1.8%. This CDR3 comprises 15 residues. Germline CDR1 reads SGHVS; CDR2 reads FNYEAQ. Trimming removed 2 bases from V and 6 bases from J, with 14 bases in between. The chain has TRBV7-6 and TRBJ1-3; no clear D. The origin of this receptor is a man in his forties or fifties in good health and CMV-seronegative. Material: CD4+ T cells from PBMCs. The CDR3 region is CASSLSGLPENTIYF. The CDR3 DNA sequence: TGTGCCAGCAGCTTATCAGGCCTCCCCGAAAACACCATATATTTT.